The 12 T cell receptor beta chains below all came from one sample that was sequenced in a study of blood T cell repertoires in COVID-19. Assay used: immunoSEQ multiplex PCR; TCRdb lists only in-frame clones, some missing. The profile shows 390,000 or so clones, roughly 89% of them singletons. The sample consisted of peripheral blood. The receptors were gathered from a young woman with active or convalescent COVID-19.

The V call is TRBV7-2, the J call TRBJ2-7; D is uncertain. The CDR3 length is 15 residues. Germline V CDR1 and CDR2: SGHTA, FQGNSA. The V gene lost 2 bases and the J gene lost 2 bases, with 13 bases spanning the gap. CDR3 residues: CASSLSQEKTYEQYF. The CDR3 DNA sequence: TGTGCCAGCAGCTTAAGCCAGGAAAAGACCTACGAGCAGTACTTC. Supplemented by reference TRBV7-2 and TRBJ2-7, the full variable domain reads GAGVSQSPSNKVTEKGKDVELRCDPISGHTALYWYRQSLGQGLEFLIYFQGNSAPDKSGLPSDRFSAERTGGSVSTLTIQRTQQEDSAVYLCASSLSQEKTYEQYFGPGTRLTVT.

As regards this clone: Within the sample, other DNA sequences also encode this same CDR3. V and J are TRBV19 and TRBJ2-7, with D hard to call. This CDR3 has 13 residues. Germline-derived CDR1 and CDR2 are LNHDA and SQIVND (reference sequence). Trimming shortened V by 3 bases and J by 1 base, and 7 bases separated the two germline ends. The CDR3 DNA sequence: TGTGCCAGTAGTATCTCCAGTTCCTACGAGCAGTACTTC. Protein sequence: CASSISSSYEQYF.

V and J are TRBV12-3 or TRBV12-4 and TRBJ2-3, with D possibly matching TRBD2 (5 bases). V lost 5 bases and J 5 bases, leaving 8 bases between the germline ends. This CDR3 comprises 12 residues. CDR3 nucleotide sequence: TGTGCCAGCAGTCCAGGAGGAGATACGCAGTATTTT. Protein: CASSPGGDTQYF.

The gene calls are TRBV19 and TRBJ2-7; 13 nucleotides match TRBD2. The germline V gene encodes CDR1 LNHDA and CDR2 SQIVND (reference sequence). CDR3 length: 17 amino acids. After removal of 6 bases from V and 4 bases from J, the junction contained 12 bases not matched to a gene. The CDR3, as DNA: TGTGCCAGTAGCAAGACTAGCGGGGGGTCTTATAATTACGAGCAGTACTTC. Protein sequence: CASSKTSGGSYNYEQYF.

With regard to this clone: Distinct nucleotide sequences in the sample also encode this CDR3. The chain couples TRBV30 to TRBJ1-1, with a possible D match to TRBD1 (5 bases). V shed 0 bases and J shed 1 base, with 6 bases lying between them. CDR3 size: 13 residues. Per the germline V gene, CDR1 is GTSNPN and CDR2 is SVGIG (reference sequence). CDR3 sequence: CAWSVRGNTEAFF. The CDR3 region has the DNA TGTGCCTGGAGTGTAAGGGGGAACACTGAAGCTTTCTTT.

This clone has just a few counts. This sequence joins TRBV3-1 (or the pseudogene TRBV3-2) and TRBJ1-1; D gene unclear. The CDR3 totals 14 residues. V was cut by 2 bases and J by 1 base, with 8 bases left in between. Per the germline V gene, CDR1 is LGHDT and CDR2 is YNNKEL (reference sequence). CDR3 coding DNA: TGTGCCAGCAGCCAAAAAAACACGAACACTGAAGCTTTCTTT. Amino acid sequence: CASSQKNTNTEAFF.

V usage is TRBV6-1 and J usage is TRBJ1-4; TRBD1 agrees at 8 bases. CDR1 is MNHNS, CDR2 SASEGT, per germline. Losses at the gene ends were 5 bases for V and 8 bases for J; bases not matched to a gene: 7. The CDR3 covers 14 residues. The CDR3 nucleotides read TGTGCCAGCAGTTATGGACAGGGACTAGAAAAACTGTTTTTT. Its protein is CASSYGQGLEKLFF.

This clone was observed a single time. The rearrangement uses TRBV6-5 and TRBJ2-5; D is unresolved. Trimming took off 6 bases at V and 4 bases at J, with 12 bases between the two ends. In germline, CDR1 is MNHEY, CDR2 SVGAGI. This CDR3 region has 13 residues. CDR3 sequence reads: CASSDRERETQYF. The CDR3 DNA reads as TGTGCCAGCAGCGATCGAGAACGAGAGACCCAGTACTTC.

The chain uses TRBV5-1 and TRBJ1-1; D not resolved. The ends were cut back, 1 base at V and 4 bases at J, with 11 bases in the middle. The CDR3 loop spans 14 amino acids. Germline CDR1 and CDR2: SGHRS and YFSETQ. The CDR3 nucleotides read TGCGCCAGCAGCTTGTCAGCCTCGGGCACTGAAGCTTTCTTT. Its translation is CASSLSASGTEAFF.

The chain uses TRBV30 and TRBJ2-5; TRBD2 aligns across 14 bases. The CDR3 spans 14 residues. Per the germline V gene, CDR1 is GTSNPN and CDR2 is SVGIG (reference sequence). The ends lost 5 bases at V and 5 bases at J; junction bases unmatched: 4. CDR3 nucleotide sequence: TGTGCCTGGGGAGGGACTAGCGGGAGTGAGACCCAGTACTTC. Protein product: CAWGGTSGSETQYF.

The rearrangement links TRBV29-1 to TRBJ1-2; 11 bases align to TRBD1. V trimming: 7 bases; J trimming: 5 bases; junction bases outside the gene matches: 6. CDR1 is SQVTM and CDR2 is ANQGSEA in the germline V gene. This CDR3 has 13 amino acids. CDR3 residues: CSAEGQGEYGYTF. DNA for the CDR3: TGCAGCGCCGAGGGACAGGGGGAGTATGGCTACACCTTC.

The gene calls are TRBV11-2 and TRBJ2-3; tentative D call: TRBD2 (6 bases). The CDR3 has 13 residues. The germline V gene has CDR1 SGHAT and CDR2 FQNNGV. Between the trimmed V and J ends, which lost 3 bases and 4 bases, there was a span of 8 bases. The CDR3 DNA is TGTGCCAGCAGCTTGGGACTGCCAGATACGCAGTATTTT. It specifies CASSLGLPDTQYF.